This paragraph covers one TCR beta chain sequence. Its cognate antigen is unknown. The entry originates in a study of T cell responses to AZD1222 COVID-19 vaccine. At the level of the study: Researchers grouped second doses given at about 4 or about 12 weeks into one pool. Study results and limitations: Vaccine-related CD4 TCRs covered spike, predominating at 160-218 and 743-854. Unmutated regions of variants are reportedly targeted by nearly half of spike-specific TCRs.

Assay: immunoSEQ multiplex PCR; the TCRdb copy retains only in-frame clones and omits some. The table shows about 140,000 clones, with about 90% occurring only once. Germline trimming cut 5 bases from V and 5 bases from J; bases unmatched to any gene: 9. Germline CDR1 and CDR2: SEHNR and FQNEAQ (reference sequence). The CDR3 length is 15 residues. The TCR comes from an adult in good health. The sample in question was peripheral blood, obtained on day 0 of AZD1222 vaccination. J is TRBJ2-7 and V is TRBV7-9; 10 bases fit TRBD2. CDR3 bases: TGTGCCAGCAGCCGTGTTGCTAGCGGGAGAAACGAGCAGTACTTC. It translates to CASSRVASGRNEQYF.